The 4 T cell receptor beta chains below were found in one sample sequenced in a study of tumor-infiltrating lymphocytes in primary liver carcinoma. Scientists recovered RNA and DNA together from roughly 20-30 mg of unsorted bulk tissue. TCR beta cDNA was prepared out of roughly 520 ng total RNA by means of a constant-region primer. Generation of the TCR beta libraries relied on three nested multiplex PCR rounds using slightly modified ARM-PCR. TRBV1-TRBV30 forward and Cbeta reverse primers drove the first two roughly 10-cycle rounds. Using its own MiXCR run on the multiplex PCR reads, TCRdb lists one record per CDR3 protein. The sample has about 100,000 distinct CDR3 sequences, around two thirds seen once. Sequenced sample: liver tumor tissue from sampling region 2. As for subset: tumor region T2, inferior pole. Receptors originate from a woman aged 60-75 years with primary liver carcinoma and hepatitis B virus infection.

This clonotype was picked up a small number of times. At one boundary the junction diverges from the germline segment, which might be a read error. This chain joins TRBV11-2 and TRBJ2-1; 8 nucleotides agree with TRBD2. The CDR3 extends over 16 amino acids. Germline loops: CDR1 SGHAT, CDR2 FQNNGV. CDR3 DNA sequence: TGTGCCAGCAGCCTCCCTGGCACCAGCGGGAGAAGTGAGCGGTTCTTC. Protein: CASSLPGTSGRSERFF.

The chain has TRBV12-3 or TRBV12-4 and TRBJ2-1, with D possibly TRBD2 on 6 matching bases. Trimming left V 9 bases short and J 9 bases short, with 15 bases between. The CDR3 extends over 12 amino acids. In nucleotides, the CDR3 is TGTGCCAGTAGTCGCGGGGTCACTGAGCAGTTCTTC. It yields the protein CASSRGVTEQFF.

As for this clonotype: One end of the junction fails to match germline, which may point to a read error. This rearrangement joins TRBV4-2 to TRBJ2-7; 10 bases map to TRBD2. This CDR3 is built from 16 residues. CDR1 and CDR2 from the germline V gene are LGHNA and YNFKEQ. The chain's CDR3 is CASCPGASGSLDEEYF. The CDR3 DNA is TGTGCCAGCTGCCCAGGGGCTAGCGGGAGTTTGGACGAGGAGTACTTC.

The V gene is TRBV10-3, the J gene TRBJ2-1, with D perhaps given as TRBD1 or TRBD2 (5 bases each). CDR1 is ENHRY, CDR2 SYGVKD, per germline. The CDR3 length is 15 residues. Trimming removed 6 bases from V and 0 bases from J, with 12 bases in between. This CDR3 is CAISRDPSSYNEQFF. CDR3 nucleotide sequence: TGTGCCATCAGCCGGGACCCCAGCTCCTACAATGAGCAGTTCTTC.